Below are 3 T cell receptor beta chains sequenced from a single sample in a study of early stage breast cancer tumors (dated by TCRdb to about 2017). Receptor libraries were prepared by the immunoSEQ multiplex PCR assay. The immuneACCESS repertoire file appears here via TCRdb, limited to in-frame rearrangements. These files lack a portion of the clones; in checked studies, under half of the deficit traces to unresolved V genes, and the cause of the others is not known. Recorded for this sample are about 14,000 clones; around 84% of them occurred a single time. Less than 5% of the sample belongs to the ten largest clones. The specimen sequenced was normal breast tissue next to the tumor. Every receptor here comes from a person in their thirties with breast cancer.

The chain joins TRBV19 to TRBJ1-2, with TRBD1 as a possible D gene (5 bases). Germline V gene lookup returns CDR1 LNHDA and CDR2 SQIVND (reference sequence). Trimming cost V 1 base and J 4 bases, with 13 bases left between them. The CDR3 extends over 15 amino acids. The CDR3 loop is CASSIVDRGFYGYTF. CDR3 bases: TGTGCCAGTAGTATAGTCGACAGAGGGTTCTATGGCTACACCTTC.

The chain joins TRBV6-4 to TRBJ2-1; a possible D gene is TRBD2 (5 bases). Germline V CDR1 and CDR2: MRHNA, SNTAGT. The CDR3 is 17 amino acids. Trimming shortened V by 0 bases and J by 4 bases, and 16 bases separated the two germline ends. This CDR3 is CASSDSGEGVAYNEQFF. The CDR3 nucleotides read TGTGCCAGCAGTGACTCGGGCGAGGGAGTCGCTTACAATGAGCAGTTCTTC.

The V call is TRBV5-7, the J call TRBJ2-7; the D is unclear. TRBV5-7 is an ORF, with its function uncertain. Trimming shortened V by 4 bases and J by 3 bases, and 2 bases separated the two germline ends. This CDR3 region has 10 residues. The CDR3, as DNA: TGTGCCAGCAGCATCTACGAGCAGTACTTC. It yields the protein CASSIYEQYF.